A selection of T cell receptor beta chains follows, all from one sample in a study of OX40 agonist ivuxolimab in advanced cancers. Assay used: immunoSEQ multiplex PCR; TCRdb lists only in-frame clones, some missing. The sample lists around 68,000 clones; roughly 85% were seen once. Specimen: CD4+ or CD8+ T cells sorted from blood, collected in a trial of the OX40 agonist ivuxolimab. These receptors originate from an adult with an advanced solid tumor such as melanoma, head and neck, liver or kidney cancer. Each CDR3 is given with its conserved first and last residue. The D gene is left open where the match is weak. The size of a clone is reported for some rows only, either as once, few or many, or as a class for expanded clones.

D,size,V,J,DNA,CDR3
NA,NA,TRBV6-1,TRBJ2-7,TGTGCCAGCAGTGGACAGTTTACCAACCTTTTATACGAGCAGTACTTC,CASSGQFTNLLYEQYF
NA,NA,TRBV28,TRBJ1-5,TGTGCCAGCAGCGAAGCCAATCAGCCCCAGCATTTT,CASSEANQPQHF
NA,NA,TRBV18,TRBJ2-2,TGTGCCAGCTCACCCACGGGAACGAACACCGGGGAGCTGTTTTTT,CASSPTGTNTGELFF
NA,NA,TRBV7-2,TRBJ1-3,TGTGCCAGCAGCTTGACAGGAAACACCATATATTTT,CASSLTGNTIYF
TRBD2,NA,TRBV6-5,TRBJ2-3,TGTGCCAGCAGGGGTGAGCGGGAGGTGGATACGCAGTATTTT,CASRGEREVDTQYF
TRBD2,NA,TRBV28,TRBJ2-1,TGTGCCAGCAGTGTCATTACTAGCGGGAGTACCAATGAGCAGTTCTTC,CASSVITSGSTNEQFF
TRBD1,once,TRBV5-4,TRBJ2-7,TGTGCCAGCAGCGCGGTCGACAGGGGAAACTACGAGCAGTACTTC,CASSAVDRGNYEQYF
TRBD1,NA,TRBV18,TRBJ1-2,TGTGCCAGCTCACCGGACAGGTCAGCCCGAGGCTACACCTTC,CASSPDRSARGYTF
NA,NA,TRBV5-6,TRBJ2-7,TGTGCCAGCAGACCAAAAATATACAGGAGCTCCTACGAGCAGTACTTC,CASRPKIYRSSYEQYF
NA,NA,TRBV6-1,TRBJ2-7,TGTGCCAGCACTCTTAATAGCTTCACCTGGTACGAGCAGTACTTC,CASTLNSFTWYEQYF
NA,NA,TRBV29-1,TRBJ2-6,TGCAGCGCTGAGGGCGAATCTGGGGCCAACGTCCTGACTTTC,CSAEGESGANVLTF
TRBD1,NA,TRBV27,TRBJ2-7,TGTGCCAGCAGTGGGACAGGGAGGGCCTCCTACGAGCAGTACTTC,CASSGTGRASYEQYF
TRBD2,NA,TRBV5-4,TRBJ2-5,TGTGCCAGCAGCTACCTAGCGGGAGGAGAGACCCAGTACTTC,CASSYLAGGETQYF
TRBD1,NA,TRBV19,TRBJ2-1,TGTGCCAGTAGTACCTCAGGGGGACAGGGGTATGAGCAGTTCTTC,CASSTSGGQGYEQFF
NA,NA,TRBV5-4,TRBJ1-4,TGTGCCAGCAGCCCTGGGACAACCTATAATGAAAAACTGTTTTTT,CASSPGTTYNEKLFF